This T cell receptor (beta chain) was sequenced in a study of OX40 agonist ivuxolimab in advanced cancers. Background on the study: Every 2 weeks, patients got intravenous ivuxolimab at one of six dose levels (0.01-10 mg/kg). Patients treated during dose escalation were battling hepatocellular carcinoma, melanoma, renal cell or head and neck cancer.

This CDR3 contains 14 residues. With 2 bases removed from V and 6 bases from J, the gap between germline ends came to 13 bases. Germline CDR1 reads LNHDA; CDR2 reads SQIVND (reference sequence). Details on this clone: Its target is not known.

TCRdb's copy holds only in-frame clones and misses some; the assay was immunoSEQ multiplex PCR. The sample carries fewer than 120,000 clones, roughly nine tenths recorded once. Points from the study as a whole: Low normalized T-cell clonal expansion was additionally recorded for some nonresponders.

Patients were excluded for autoimmune disease history or systemic immunosuppression. The chain combines TRBV19 with TRBJ1-1, with D possibly matching TRBD1 (6 bases). This receptor was identified in an adult with an advanced solid tumor such as melanoma, head and neck, liver or kidney cancer. This specimen consisted of CD4+ or CD8+ T cells sorted from blood, obtained in a trial of the OX40 agonist ivuxolimab. The CDR3 sequence: CASSIPQGKSEAFF. The CDR3 DNA follows: TGTGCCAGTAGTATACCACAGGGTAAGTCTGAAGCTTTCTTT.